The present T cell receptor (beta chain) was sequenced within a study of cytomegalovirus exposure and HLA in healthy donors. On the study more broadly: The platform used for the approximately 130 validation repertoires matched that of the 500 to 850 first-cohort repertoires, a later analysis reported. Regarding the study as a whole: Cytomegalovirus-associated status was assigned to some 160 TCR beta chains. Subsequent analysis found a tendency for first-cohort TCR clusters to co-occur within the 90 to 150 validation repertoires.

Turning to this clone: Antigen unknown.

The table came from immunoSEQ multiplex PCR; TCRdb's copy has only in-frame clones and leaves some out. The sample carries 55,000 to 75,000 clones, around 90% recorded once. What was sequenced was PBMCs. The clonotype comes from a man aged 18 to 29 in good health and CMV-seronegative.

CDR3 amino acids: CASSQDNPSEQYF. In nucleotides, the CDR3 is TGTGCCAGCAGCCAAGATAACCCTAGCGAGCAGTACTTC. This rearrangement joins TRBV4-2 to TRBJ2-7, with D unresolved. Trimming removed 0 bases from V and 6 bases from J, with 9 bases in between. Germline assignment: CDR1 LGHNA and CDR2 YNFKEQ. The CDR3 has 13 residues.